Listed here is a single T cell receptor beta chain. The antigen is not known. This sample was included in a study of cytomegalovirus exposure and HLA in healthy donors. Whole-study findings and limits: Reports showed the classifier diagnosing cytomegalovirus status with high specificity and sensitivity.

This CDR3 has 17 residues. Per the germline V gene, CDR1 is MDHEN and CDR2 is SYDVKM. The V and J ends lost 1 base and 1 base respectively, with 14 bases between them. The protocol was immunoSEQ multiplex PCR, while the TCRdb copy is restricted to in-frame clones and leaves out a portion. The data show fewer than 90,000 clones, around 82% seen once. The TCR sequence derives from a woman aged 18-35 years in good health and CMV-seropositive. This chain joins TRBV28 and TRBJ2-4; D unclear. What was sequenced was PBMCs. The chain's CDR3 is CASSLFTLNRAKNIQYF. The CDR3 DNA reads TGTGCCAGCAGTTTATTCACCCTGAATCGGGCCAAAAACATTCAGTACTTC.